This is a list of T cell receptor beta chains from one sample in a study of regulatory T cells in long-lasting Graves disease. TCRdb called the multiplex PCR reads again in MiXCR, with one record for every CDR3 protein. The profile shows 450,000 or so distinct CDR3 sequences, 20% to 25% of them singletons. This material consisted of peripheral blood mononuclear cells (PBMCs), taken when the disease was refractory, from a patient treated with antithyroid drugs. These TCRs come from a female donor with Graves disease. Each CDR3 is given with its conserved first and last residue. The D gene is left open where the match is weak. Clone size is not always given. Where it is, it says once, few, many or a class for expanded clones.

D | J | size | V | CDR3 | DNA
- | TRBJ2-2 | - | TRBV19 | CASRLTGLETGELFF | TGTGCCAGTAGGTTAACGGGTTTGGAAACCGGGGAGCTGTTTTTT
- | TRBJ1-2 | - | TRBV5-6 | CASSLVLFGGYGYTF | TGTGCCAGCAGCTTGGTTCTGTTCGGCGGCTATGGCTACACCTTC
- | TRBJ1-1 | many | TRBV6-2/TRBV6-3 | CASSYSGMVEAFF | TGTGCCAGCAGTTACTCCGGGATGGTTGAAGCTTTCTTT
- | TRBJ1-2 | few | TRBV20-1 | CSARVRRFDRWGYTF | TGCAGTGCTAGAGTCAGGCGGTTTGACAGGTGGGGCTACACCTTC
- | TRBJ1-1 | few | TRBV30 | CAWSVKGGNTEAFF | TGTGCCTGGAGTGTAAAGGGGGGGAACACTGAAGCTTTCTTT
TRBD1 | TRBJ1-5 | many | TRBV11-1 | CASSRGQNQPQHF | TGTGCCAGCAGCCGGGGACAGAATCAGCCCCAGCATTTT
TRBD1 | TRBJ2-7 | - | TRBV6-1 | CASSPGPHRGRAYEQYF | TGTGCCAGCAGCCCCGGACCGCACAGGGGTAGAGCCTACGAGCAGTACTTC
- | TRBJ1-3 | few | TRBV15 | CATSRAGRNTIYF | TGTGCCACCAGCAGAGCGGGGCGAAACACCATATATTTT
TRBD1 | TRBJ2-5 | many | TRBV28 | CACLGPGQGYETQYF | TGTGCCTGTCTGGGTCCGGGACAGGGGTACGAGACCCAGTACTTC
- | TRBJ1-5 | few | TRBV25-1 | CASSEYSGTGNQPQHF | TGTGCCAGCAGTGAATATTCAGGGACGGGCAATCAGCCCCAGCATTTT
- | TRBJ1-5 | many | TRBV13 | CASSRTDESNQPQHF | TGTGCCAGCAGTCGGACCGATGAAAGCAATCAGCCCCAGCATTTT
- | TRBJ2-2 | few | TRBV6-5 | CASSYRQNTGELFF | TGTGCCAGCAGTTATAGACAAAACACCGGGGAGCTGTTTTTT
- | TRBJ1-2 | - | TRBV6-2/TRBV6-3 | CASSYGEEYGYTF | TGTGCCAGCAGTTACGGGGAGGAGTATGGCTACACCTTC
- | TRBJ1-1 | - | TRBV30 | CAWNPGSEAFF | TGTGCCTGGAATCCAGGGAGTGAAGCTTTCTTT
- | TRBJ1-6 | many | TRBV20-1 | CSARDPLGRVSSYNSPLHF | TGCAGTGCTAGAGATCCCCTTGGCAGGGTGAGCTCCTATAATTCACCCCTCCACTTT
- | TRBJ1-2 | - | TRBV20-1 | CSAELAVYGYTF | TGCAGTGCCGAGCTCGCAGTTTATGGCTACACCTTC
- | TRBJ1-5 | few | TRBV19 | CASSIIGFGQPQHF | TGTGCCAGTAGTATAATTGGATTTGGTCAGCCCCAGCATTTT